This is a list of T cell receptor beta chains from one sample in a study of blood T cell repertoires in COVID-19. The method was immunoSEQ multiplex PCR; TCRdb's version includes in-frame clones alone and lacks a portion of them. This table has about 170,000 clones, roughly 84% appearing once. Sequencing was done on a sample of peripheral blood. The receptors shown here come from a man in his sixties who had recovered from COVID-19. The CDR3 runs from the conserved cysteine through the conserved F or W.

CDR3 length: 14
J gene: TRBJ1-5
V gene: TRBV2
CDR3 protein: CASSGQPGNQPQHF

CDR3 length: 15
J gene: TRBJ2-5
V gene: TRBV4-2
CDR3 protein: CASSQDAGRGETQYF

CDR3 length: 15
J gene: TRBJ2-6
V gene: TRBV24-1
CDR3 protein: CATSDPRQGPPVLTF

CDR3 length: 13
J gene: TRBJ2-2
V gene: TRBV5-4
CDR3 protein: CASSWDTRGELFF

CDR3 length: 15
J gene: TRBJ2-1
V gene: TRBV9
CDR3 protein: CASSSGGNSGSEQFF

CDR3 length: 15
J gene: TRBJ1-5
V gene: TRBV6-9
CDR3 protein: CASSYRGVSNQPQHF

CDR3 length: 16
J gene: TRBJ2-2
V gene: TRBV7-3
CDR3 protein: CASSPLQGQSTGELFF

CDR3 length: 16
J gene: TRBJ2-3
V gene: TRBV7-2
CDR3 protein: CASRYSGGAGPDTQYF

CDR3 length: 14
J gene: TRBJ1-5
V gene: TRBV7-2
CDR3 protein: CASSLTGSNQPQHF

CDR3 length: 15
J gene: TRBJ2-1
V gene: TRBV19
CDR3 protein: CASSPGASGVNEQFF

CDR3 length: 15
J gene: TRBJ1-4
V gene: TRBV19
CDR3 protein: CASRLQGSANEKLFF

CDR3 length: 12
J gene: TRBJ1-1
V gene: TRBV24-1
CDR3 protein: CATSGRGTEAFF

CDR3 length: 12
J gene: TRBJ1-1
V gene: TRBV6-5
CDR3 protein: CASGSGRPEAFF

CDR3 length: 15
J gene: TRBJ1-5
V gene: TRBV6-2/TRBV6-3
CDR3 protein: CASSRDRDNNQPQHF

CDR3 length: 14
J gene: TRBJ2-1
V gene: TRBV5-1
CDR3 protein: CASSSDRGYNEQFF

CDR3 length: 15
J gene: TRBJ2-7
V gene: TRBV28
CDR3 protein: CASSPLGDPGDEQYF

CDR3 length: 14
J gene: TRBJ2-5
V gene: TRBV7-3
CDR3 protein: CASSYGGAEETQYF

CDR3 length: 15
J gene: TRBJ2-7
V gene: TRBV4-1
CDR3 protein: CASSQSGTGSYEQYF

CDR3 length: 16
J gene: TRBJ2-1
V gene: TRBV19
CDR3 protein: CASSALAGGTYNEQFF

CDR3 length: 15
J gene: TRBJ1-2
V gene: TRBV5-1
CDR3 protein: CASSSRPGGDYGYTF

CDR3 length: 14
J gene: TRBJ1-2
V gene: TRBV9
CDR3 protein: CASSVAPDRGGYTF

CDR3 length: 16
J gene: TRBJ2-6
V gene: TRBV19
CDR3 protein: CASSITGLSGANVLTF

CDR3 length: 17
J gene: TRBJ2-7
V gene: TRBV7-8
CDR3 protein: CASSPPAGTGGPYEQYF

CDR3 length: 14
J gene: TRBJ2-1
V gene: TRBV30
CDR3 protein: CAWSVTGPGNEQFF

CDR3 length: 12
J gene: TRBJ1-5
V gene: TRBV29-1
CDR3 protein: CSTRQGDQPQHF

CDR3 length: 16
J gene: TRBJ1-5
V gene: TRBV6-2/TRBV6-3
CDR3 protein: CASSYWSGGGNQPQHF

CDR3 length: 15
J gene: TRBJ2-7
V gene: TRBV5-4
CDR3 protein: CASSSLAEGKDEQYF

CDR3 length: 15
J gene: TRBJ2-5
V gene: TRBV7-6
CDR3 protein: CASRGFGGVQETQYF

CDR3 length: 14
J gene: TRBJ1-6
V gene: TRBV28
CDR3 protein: CASSPGGDGSPLHF

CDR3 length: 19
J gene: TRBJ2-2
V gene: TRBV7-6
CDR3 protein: CASSLVRGVRDTYTGELFF

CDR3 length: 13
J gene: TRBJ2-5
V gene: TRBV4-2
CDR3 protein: CASSQGDKETQYF

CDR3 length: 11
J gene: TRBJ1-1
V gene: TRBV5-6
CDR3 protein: CASTKGGEAFF

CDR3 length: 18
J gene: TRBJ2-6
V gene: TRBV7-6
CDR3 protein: CASSSRAGVSSGANVLTF

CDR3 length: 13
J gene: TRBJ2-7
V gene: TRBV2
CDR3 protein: CASRVDRFDEQYF

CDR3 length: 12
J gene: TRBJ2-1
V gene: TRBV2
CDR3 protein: CAGGTWVNEQFF

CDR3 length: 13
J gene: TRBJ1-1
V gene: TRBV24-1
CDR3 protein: CATREGADTEAFF

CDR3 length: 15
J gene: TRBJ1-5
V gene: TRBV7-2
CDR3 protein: CASSLEGGGNQPQHF

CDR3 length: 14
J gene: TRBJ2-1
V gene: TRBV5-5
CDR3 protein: CASSLDPGRNEQFF

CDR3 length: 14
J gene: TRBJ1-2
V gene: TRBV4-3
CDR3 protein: CASSQEVRGYGYTF

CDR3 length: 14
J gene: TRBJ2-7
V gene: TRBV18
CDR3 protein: CASSPGLADYEQYF

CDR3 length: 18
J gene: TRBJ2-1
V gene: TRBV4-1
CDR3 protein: CASSQDNSAGDIYNEQFF

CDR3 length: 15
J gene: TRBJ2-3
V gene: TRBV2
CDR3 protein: CASSEGATEEGTQYF

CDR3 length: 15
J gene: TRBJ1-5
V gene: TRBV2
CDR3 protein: CASSEAWGENQPQHF

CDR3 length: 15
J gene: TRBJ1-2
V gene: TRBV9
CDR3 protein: CASSVEAGKDYGYTF

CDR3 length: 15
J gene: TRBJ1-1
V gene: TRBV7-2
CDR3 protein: CASSLYPGMNTEAFF

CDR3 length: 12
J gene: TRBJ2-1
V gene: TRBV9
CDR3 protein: CASSPRDWPQFF

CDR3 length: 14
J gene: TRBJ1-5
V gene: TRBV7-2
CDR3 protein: CASSFSQGWQPQHF

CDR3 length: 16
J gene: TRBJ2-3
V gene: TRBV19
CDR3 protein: CASSILGTNFADTQYF

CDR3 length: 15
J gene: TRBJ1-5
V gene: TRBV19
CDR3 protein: CASSLGQLNNQPQHF

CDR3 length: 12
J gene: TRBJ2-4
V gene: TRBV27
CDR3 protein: CASSSSGNIQYF

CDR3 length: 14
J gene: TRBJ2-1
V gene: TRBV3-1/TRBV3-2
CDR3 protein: CATSRDSSGNEQFF

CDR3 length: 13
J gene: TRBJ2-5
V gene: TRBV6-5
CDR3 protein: CASDAGGPETQYF

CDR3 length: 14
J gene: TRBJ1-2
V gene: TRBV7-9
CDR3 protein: CASSGPNSGYGYTF